A single sample is the source of the 31 T cell receptor beta chains below, sequenced in a study of blood T cell repertoires in COVID-19. The repertoire was sequenced with immunoSEQ multiplex PCR; TCRdb's copy has only in-frame clones and lacks some. Of some 200,000 clones in the sample, 83% were seen once. Sequenced: PBMCs or T cells enriched from blood (not recorded which). Receptor source: a woman aged 45-65 years who had been exposed to COVID-19.

The gene calls are TRBV5-8 and TRBJ2-3, with TRBD2 matching 7 bases. Per the germline V gene, CDR1 is SGHTS and CDR2 is YDEGEE. Trimming removed 0 bases from V and 6 bases from J; junction bases left unmatched: 10. The CDR3 has 16 residues. The CDR3 protein is CASSLGVRGGDDTQYF. CDR3 DNA: TGTGCCAGCAGCTTGGGCGTCCGGGGAGGGGATGATACGCAGTATTTT.

The chain uses TRBV5-1 and TRBJ1-2, with 12 positions matching TRBD1. Germline loops: CDR1 SGHRS, CDR2 YFSETQ. The CDR3 has 18 residues. J gave up 0 bases and V 0 bases, and 6 bases lay outside the gene matches. The chain's CDR3 is CASSLEGQGAKANYGYTF. CDR3 nucleotide sequence: TGCGCCAGCAGCTTGGAGGGACAGGGGGCTAAAGCTAACTATGGCTACACCTTC. The whole variable domain, filled in from reference TRBV5-1 and TRBJ1-2, reads KAGVTQTPRYLIKTRGQQVTLSCSPISGHRSVSWYQQTPGQGLQFLFEYFSETQRNKGNFPGRFSGRQFSNSRSEMNVSTLELGDSALYLCASSLEGQGAKANYGYTFGSGTRLTVV.

The gene calls are TRBV24-1 and TRBJ1-1, with D unclear. Trimming stripped 9 bases from V and 4 bases from J, with 14 bases between. Germline CDR1 and CDR2: KGHDR and SFDVKD. This CDR3 has 13 amino acids. The CDR3 sequence is CATRSGGGTEAFF. The DNA for the CDR3 is TGTGCCACCCGCTCCGGTGGAGGCACTGAAGCTTTCTTT.

The chain recombines TRBV29-1 with TRBJ1-1; 8 bases map to TRBD1. This CDR3 contains 14 residues. J gave up 11 bases and V 6 bases, and 17 bases lay outside the gene matches. Germline V gene data show CDR1 as SQVTM and CDR2 as ANQGSEA. CDR3 loop: CSVVSPGQVEGAFF. CDR3 DNA: TGCAGCGTGGTGTCTCCGGGACAGGTAGAGGGTGCTTTCTTT.

A single count supports this clone. The chain recombines TRBV29-1 with TRBJ1-4; 9 nucleotides agree with TRBD1. In germline, CDR1 is SQVTM, CDR2 ANQGSEA. The CDR3 consists of 14 residues. Trimming cost V 3 bases and J 8 bases; bases outside gene matches: 7. The CDR3 sequence: CSVDPGTGREKLFF. The DNA for the CDR3 is TGCAGCGTTGACCCCGGGACAGGGAGAGAAAAACTGTTTTTT.

The CDR3 region has the DNA TGTGCCAGCAGTTTTAAGACTCCACCGACCGGCTATGGCTACACCTTC. Translated, it gives CASSFKTPPTGYGYTF. The V gene is TRBV28, the J gene TRBJ1-2; D unresolved. The length of the CDR3 is 16 residues. CDR1 MDHEN and CDR2 SYDVKM come from the germline V gene. Trimming cost V 3 bases and J 4 bases, with 18 bases left between them.

J is TRBJ2-2 and V is TRBV9, with 10 nucleotides matching TRBD2. Germline lookup yields CDR1 SGDLS and CDR2 YYNGEE. This CDR3 is 17 amino acids long. Germline trimming cut 0 bases from V and 1 base from J; bases unmatched to any gene: 3. The DNA of the CDR3 is TGTGCCAGCAGCGTAGTCCCTAGCGGGGGGAACACCGGGGAGCTGTTTTTT. This encodes CASSVVPSGGNTGELFF.

J is TRBJ2-7 and V is TRBV3-1 (or the pseudogene TRBV3-2), with TRBD1 matching over 9 bases. CDR3 size: 16 residues. The V segment lost 0 bases and the J segment 4 bases; nucleotides outside the gene matches: 7. Germline CDR1 reads LGHDT; CDR2 reads YNNKEL (reference sequence). Here the CDR3 reads CASSQDRSGTGYEQYF. The CDR3 nucleotides are TGTGCCAGCAGCCAAGATCGGTCCGGGACAGGGTACGAGCAGTACTTC.

This clone showed up just a few times. This rearrangement joins TRBV14 to TRBJ1-6; no definite D call. Germline loops: CDR1 SGHDN, CDR2 FVKESK. Trimming cost V 0 bases and J 8 bases, with 14 bases left between them. The CDR3 length is 16 residues. CDR3 region: CASSQDERGIYSPLHF. In DNA, the CDR3 is TGTGCCAGCAGCCAAGATGAGCGAGGGATTTATTCACCCCTCCACTTT.

The rearrangement uses TRBV5-1 and TRBJ2-7; 8 bases agree with TRBD2. V was clipped by 1 base and J by 3 bases; unmatched bases: 6. The germline CDR1 and CDR2 sequences are SGHRS and YFSETQ. There are 15 residues in the CDR3. The CDR3 nucleotides read TGCGCCAGCAGCTTGAGGGCGGGAGGAGGCTACGAGCAGTACTTC. The encoded protein is CASSLRAGGGYEQYF.

This clone was seen a few times. The chain couples TRBV4-1 to TRBJ2-7, with D unresolved. This CDR3 has 13 amino acids. Germline-derived CDR1 and CDR2 are MGHRA and YSYEKL. The V gene lost 0 bases and the J gene lost 6 bases, with 9 bases spanning the gap. CDR3 region: CASSQDRGREQYF. DNA for the CDR3: TGCGCCAGCAGCCAAGATAGAGGCCGCGAGCAGTACTTC.

J is TRBJ1-1 and V is TRBV12-5; D ambiguous. V lost 0 bases and J lost 5, with 16 bases in between. There are 16 residues in the CDR3. Germline loops: CDR1 LGHNT, CDR2 FRNRAP. The CDR3 DNA follows: TGTGCTAGTGGTTTGGTAATGGCGGGGATGGGAACTGAAGCTTTCTTT. Protein sequence: CASGLVMAGMGTEAFF.

The chain employs TRBV19 and TRBJ1-6; TRBD1 is a possible D gene (6 bases). Germline V gives CDR1 LNHDA, CDR2 SQIVND (reference sequence). This CDR3 region has 14 residues. V lost 4 bases to trimming and J lost 9 bases, with 13 bases between them. This chain's CDR3 is CASSTTGSGSPLHF. The CDR3 DNA sequence: TGTGCCAGTAGTACTACAGGGAGCGGTTCACCCCTCCACTTT.

The chain couples TRBV18 to TRBJ2-5; D might be TRBD2 (7 bases). Germline loops: CDR1 KGHSH, CDR2 LQKENI. CDR3 length equals 15 residues. The V and J ends lost 3 bases and 5 bases respectively, with 16 bases between them. Here the CDR3 DNA reads TGTGCCAGCTCACCGCTCGGGGGGCTCTCGGAGACCCAGTACTTC. This translates into CASSPLGGLSETQYF.

The chain uses TRBV7-8 and TRBJ2-5, with a possible D match to TRBD2 (6 bases). Germline V gene lookup returns CDR1 SGHVS and CDR2 FQNEAQ. The CDR3 runs to 15 residues. Between the trimmed V and J ends, which lost 3 bases and 5 bases, there was a span of 16 bases. The CDR3 coding sequence is TGTGCCAGCAGCTTGCGGGACCAGCGGGTCGAGACCCAGTACTTC. Protein: CASSLRDQRVETQYF.

V is TRBV13 and J is TRBJ2-3; 7 nucleotides line up with TRBD2. V shed 2 bases and J 3 bases; nucleotides not matched to a gene: 5. CDR3 length equals 15 residues. Germline lookup yields CDR1 PRHDT and CDR2 FYEKMQ (reference sequence). The CDR3 reads CASSLKAGRTDTQYF. As DNA, the CDR3 is TGTGCCAGCAGCTTAAAAGCGGGGCGGACAGATACGCAGTATTTT.

V gene TRBV1 combines with J gene TRBJ2-7; the D call TRBD2 from the table was never checked on the DNA. TRBV1 is a pseudogene segment. The CDR3 runs to 13 residues. The DNA for the CDR3 is TGCACCAGCAGCCAAGAACCAGCGGCGGAGCAGTACTTC. Its translation is CTSSQEPAAEQYF.

This clone was counted once. The rearrangement links TRBV7-8 to TRBJ1-5, with TRBD1 matching 11 bases. From germline, CDR1 is SGHVS and CDR2 FQNEAQ. CDR3 length equals 16 residues. V trimming: 5 bases; J trimming: 6 bases; junction bases outside the gene matches: 9. The CDR3 DNA sequence: TGTGCCAGCAGCCCTCCCGGACAGGGGGCAAGTCAGCCCCAGCATTTT. Its protein product is CASSPPGQGASQPQHF.

The chain couples TRBV27 to TRBJ2-5, with D possibly matching TRBD2 (7 bases). The CDR3 covers 12 residues. CDR1 and CDR2 from the germline V gene are MNHEY and SMNVEV (reference sequence). The ends were cut back, 2 bases at V and 7 bases at J, with 8 bases in the middle. The CDR3 bases are TGTGCCAGCAGTTTAAGGGGGGGGACCCAGTACTTC. It yields the protein CASSLRGGTQYF.

The chain couples TRBV7-9 to TRBJ1-1, with a tentative D call TRBD1 (6 bases). The CDR3 extends over 14 amino acids. The ends were cut back, 1 base at V and 1 base at J, with 7 bases in the middle. The germline CDR1 and CDR2 sequences are SEHNR and FQNEAQ (reference sequence). For the CDR3, the DNA is TGTGCCAGCAGCTTAGGGACAGCGAACACTGAAGCTTTCTTT. Its translation is CASSLGTANTEAFF.

The rearrangement uses TRBV6-5 and TRBJ2-7; D call uncertain. This CDR3 contains 15 residues. V shed 0 bases and J shed 0 bases, with 9 bases lying between them. CDR1 MNHEY and CDR2 SVGAGI come from the germline V gene. The CDR3 region has the DNA TGTGCCAGCAGTTACTCGGCTAGAAGCTCCTACGAGCAGTACTTC. It codes for CASSYSARSSYEQYF.

The chain employs TRBV7-2 and TRBJ2-3; 8 bases align to TRBD2. Germline V CDR1 and CDR2: SGHTA, FQGNSA. The V gene end was trimmed by 5 bases and the J gene end by 2 bases; junction bases not matched to a gene: 6. The CDR3 sequence is 15 residues long. The CDR3 region has the DNA TGTGCCAGCAGCCTGAGGCGGGGGGTCACAGATACGCAGTATTTT. Translation: CASSLRRGVTDTQYF.

The V call is TRBV30, the J call TRBJ2-7; possibly TRBD2 for D (5 bases). Germline CDR1 reads GTSNPN; CDR2 reads SVGIG (reference sequence). This CDR3 spans 12 amino acids. V was pared by 6 bases and J by 2 bases, with 11 bases between. CDR3 sequence: CACQPRAYEQYF. In nucleotides, the CDR3 is TGTGCCTGCCAGCCGAGGGCCTACGAGCAGTACTTC.

This chain uses TRBV12-3 or TRBV12-4 with TRBJ2-7; a weak D match, TRBD1 (5 bases). The V end lost 2 bases, the J end lost 7 bases, and 9 bases lay between the germline ends. This CDR3 contains 12 residues. This CDR3 reads CASSLSGREQYF. CDR3 in DNA: TGTGCCAGCAGTTTATCAGGGCGGGAGCAGTACTTC.

J is TRBJ1-2 and V is TRBV6-1; D uncertain. The CDR3 is 13 amino acids. CDR1 and CDR2 (germline): MNHNS, SASEGT. V dropped 2 bases and J dropped 7 bases, with 11 bases sitting between them. In DNA, the CDR3 is TGTGCCAGCAGTGAAACGGTGAGGAGTGGCTACACCTTC. Residues: CASSETVRSGYTF.

This rearrangement joins TRBV24-1 to TRBJ1-1, with 11 bases aligning to TRBD1. Per germline, CDR1 KGHDR and CDR2 SFDVKD. J gave up 1 base and V 7 bases, and 1 base lay outside the gene matches. This CDR3 is built from 14 residues. The CDR3 sequence is CATRGTGGNTEAFF. CDR3 nucleotides: TGTGCCACCAGAGGGACAGGGGGGAACACTGAAGCTTTCTTT.

This chain joins TRBV12-2 and TRBJ2-7; TRBD2, the table's D call, lacks a check against the DNA. TRBV12-2 is termed a pseudogene. The CDR3 spans 17 residues. The CDR3 DNA sequence: TGTGCAAGTCGCTCCCGGCCGGGGGGGCGGGGGTCCTACGAGCAGTACTTC. Translation: CASRSRPGGRGSYEQYF.

The chain joins TRBV30 to TRBJ2-1, with D uncertain. Germline-derived CDR1 and CDR2 are GTSNPN and SVGIG (reference sequence). V was clipped by 0 bases and J by 8 bases, with 8 bases between them. This CDR3 contains 12 residues. For the CDR3, the DNA is TGTGCCTGGAGTGTACAGAGAGATGAGCAGTTCTTC. Amino acid sequence: CAWSVQRDEQFF.

The genes are TRBV3-1 (or the pseudogene TRBV3-2) and TRBJ2-3; TRBD1 aligns across 12 bases. Germline CDR1 LGHDT, CDR2 YNNKEL (reference sequence). This CDR3 region has 18 residues. With V trimmed by 5 bases and J by 2 bases, 11 bases remained unmatched. The CDR3 loop reads CASSRERGQGAYTDTQYF. CDR3 bases: TGTGCCAGCAGCAGAGAGAGGGGACAGGGGGCTTACACAGATACGCAGTATTTT.

The CDR3 sequence: CASSPLTGSAYGYTF. The CDR3 nucleotides are TGTGCCAGCAGCCCCTTGACAGGCTCGGCCTATGGCTACACCTTC. The rearrangement joins TRBV5-4 to TRBJ1-2, with a tentative D call TRBD1 (6 bases). The CDR3 contains 15 residues. CDR1 and CDR2 (germline): SGHNT, YYREEE (reference sequence). Deletions cut 4 bases from V and 4 bases from J, with 17 bases between.

This chain connects TRBV19 to TRBJ2-1, with 9 bases matching TRBD2. The germline V gene encodes CDR1 LNHDA and CDR2 SQIVND (reference sequence). The trim removed 0 bases at V and 6 bases at J, leaving 3 bases unmatched. There are 15 residues in the CDR3. The DNA for the CDR3 is TGTGCCAGTAGTATAGAAGCGGGGGGCTTCAATGAGCAGTTCTTC. Amino acid sequence: CASSIEAGGFNEQFF.